The 25 T cell receptor beta chains below come from one sample, sequenced in a study of patients and donors after allogeneic stem cell transplantation. MiXCR, applied by TCRdb to the RT-PCR reads, yields one record per CDR3 protein. The sample shows about 150,000 distinct CDR3 sequences, about two fifths of them seen only once. The specimen was blood, either unsorted or a sorted T cell fraction (not recorded which). Receptors were obtained from a human donor who was either an allogeneic HSCT recipient or a stem cell or donor lymphocyte infusion donor (not recorded which). It is not recorded whose cells these are; they may come from a transplant donor.

This chain links TRBV4-3 with TRBJ1-2; D not resolved. There are 15 residues in the CDR3. Germline CDR1 is LGHNA and CDR2 is YSLEER. The germline V and J ends were trimmed by 2 bases and 8 bases, with 18 bases remaining between them. In nucleotides, the CDR3 is TGCGCCAGCAGCCAAAAGGGAGGGTACGTCGGGGGCTACACCTTC. It encodes CASSQKGGYVGGYTF.

V is TRBV11-2 and J is TRBJ1-1; D not resolved. Looked up from germline, CDR1 is SGHAT and CDR2 is FQNNGV. Trimming shortened V by 5 bases and J by 2 bases, and 18 bases separated the two germline ends. CDR3 length: 16 residues. The CDR3 region has the DNA TGTGCCAGCAGCAGGGAGGGAGGACGGATAAACACTGAAGCTTTCTTT. Translating gives CASSREGGRINTEAFF.

The chain carries TRBV4-1 and TRBJ2-3; D uncertain. The CDR3 is 13 residues long. Germline V lookup: CDR1 MGHRA, CDR2 YSYEKL. Trimming took 4 bases from V and 6 from J, leaving 11 bases between them. CDR3 amino acids: CASSRIRPDTQYF. CDR3 bases: TGCGCCAGCAGCCGGATCCGACCGGATACGCAGTATTTT.

The CDR3 loop reads CASSYGAGLSSYNSPLHF. In DNA, the CDR3 is TGTGCCAGCAGTTACGGGGCAGGACTAAGCTCCTATAATTCACCCCTCCACTTT. The chain uses TRBV6-5 and TRBJ1-6, with TRBD1 as a possible D gene (5 bases). This CDR3 is built from 18 residues. V was pared by 2 bases and J by 0 bases, with 14 bases between. The germline V gene encodes CDR1 MNHEY and CDR2 SVGAGI.

This clonotype has only a few counts. CDR3 protein: CASSLVDRTYNEQFF. CDR3 nucleotide sequence: TGCGCCAGCAGCTTGGTCGACAGGACCTACAATGAGCAGTTCTTC. This chain links TRBV5-1 with TRBJ2-1; D is perhaps TRBD1 (6 bases). The CDR3 is 15 residues long. From germline, CDR1 is SGHRS and CDR2 YFSETQ. Trimming pared 0 bases from V and 2 bases from J, leaving 9 bases between.

CDR3 in amino acids: CASSLGTGENTGELFF. The CDR3 nucleotides are TGCGCCAGCAGCTTGGGGACAGGGGAGAACACCGGGGAGCTGTTTTTT. This chain uses TRBV5-1 with TRBJ2-2, with 9 bases lining up with TRBD1. Germline V gives CDR1 SGHRS, CDR2 YFSETQ. The CDR3 has 16 residues. V lost 0 bases, J lost 1 base, and 1 base stayed unmatched.

This chain joins TRBV5-6 and TRBJ1-4, with 8 bases fitting TRBD1. Germline V CDR1 and CDR2: SGHDT, YYEEEE. V shed 3 bases and J 3 bases; nucleotides not matched to a gene: 4. This CDR3 spans 15 amino acids. The CDR3 sequence is CASSWTGRANEKLFF. The CDR3 DNA reads TGTGCCAGCAGCTGGACAGGGCGAGCTAATGAAAAACTGTTTTTT.

The V and J genes are TRBV7-9 and TRBJ1-1; 7 positions match TRBD1. J lost 0 bases, V lost 4 bases, and 14 bases had no gene match. From germline, CDR1 is SEHNR and CDR2 FQNEAQ (reference sequence). The CDR3 sequence is 18 residues long. The CDR3 sequence is CASSWLAGTVEMNTEAFF. CDR3 bases: TGTGCCAGCAGCTGGTTGGCCGGGACAGTAGAGATGAACACTGAAGCTTTCTTT.

This clonotype was detected a few times. The genes are TRBV12-3 or TRBV12-4 and TRBJ1-2, with a tentative D call TRBD1 (5 bases). The CDR3 extends over 15 amino acids. V lost 6 bases to trimming and J lost 4 bases, with 18 bases between them. The CDR3 region is CASSLTATVFYGYTF. The CDR3, as DNA: TGTGCCAGCAGCCTGACAGCTACCGTCTTCTATGGCTACACCTTC.

The chain carries TRBV5-6 and TRBJ1-2; 9 bases match TRBD1. Germline V gives CDR1 SGHDT, CDR2 YYEEEE. V lost 4 bases and J lost 3; bases outside the gene matches: 7. The CDR3 is made up of 15 amino acids. CDR3 nucleotide sequence: TGTGCCAGCAGCCCCCGGGACAGGGAATACTATGGCTACACCTTC. Protein: CASSPRDREYYGYTF.

The chain combines TRBV24-1 with TRBJ2-1; 10 bases align to TRBD2. Germline V gene data show CDR1 as KGHDR and CDR2 as SFDVKD. The CDR3 extends over 14 amino acids. V was clipped by 8 bases and J by 10 bases; unmatched bases: 10. The CDR3 DNA is TGTGCCACCACACTCAGCGGGGGGGCACAGGAGCAGTTCTTC. Translated: CATTLSGGAQEQFF.

The sample holds a few counts of this clonotype. The V call is TRBV27, the J call TRBJ1-3; D possibly corresponds to TRBD1 (5 bases). The CDR3 loop spans 15 amino acids. Germline V gene data show CDR1 as MNHEY and CDR2 as SMNVEV (reference sequence). V shed 8 bases and J shed 2 bases, with 16 bases lying between them. CDR3 DNA: TGTGCCAGCTCACCCTCAGGGTCACCTGGAAACACCATATATTTT. It translates to CASSPSGSPGNTIYF.

This clonotype occurred once. The rearrangement links TRBV12-3 or TRBV12-4 to TRBJ2-7; D ambiguous. V was trimmed by 3 bases and J by 4 bases, leaving 7 bases between them. The CDR3 length is 12 residues. The CDR3 DNA reads TGTGCCAGCAGTTTCTCCCGGTACGAGCAGTACTTC. It encodes CASSFSRYEQYF.

This clonotype was counted only a few times. CDR3 DNA: TGTGCCAGCACCCGGGACAGGGGGACTGAAGCTTTCTTT. Encoded protein: CASTRDRGTEAFF. This chain uses TRBV12-3 or TRBV12-4 with TRBJ1-1; 11 nucleotides line up with TRBD1. The CDR3 contains 13 residues. The trim removed 7 bases at V and 5 bases at J, leaving 3 bases unmatched.

This clonotype was seen more than once but under ten times. This sequence joins TRBV6-5 and TRBJ1-2; tentatively, D is TRBD1 (6 bases). V lost 4 bases and J lost 4, with 10 bases in between. The CDR3 loop spans 13 amino acids. CDR1 is MNHEY and CDR2 is SVGAGI in the germline V gene. CDR3 sequence (DNA): TGTGCCAGCAGTTCGGACAGAAGCTATGGCTACACCTTC. Residues: CASSSDRSYGYTF.

There are a few counts of this clonotype. V and J are TRBV12-3 or TRBV12-4 and TRBJ1-1; no definite D call. The CDR3 runs to 14 residues. With 4 bases removed from V and 5 bases from J, the gap between germline ends came to 14 bases. CDR3 sequence (DNA): TGTGCCAGCAGTTGGTGGAGGTTAGGGACTGAAGCTTTCTTT. Protein: CASSWWRLGTEAFF.

CDR3 sequence: CATPPASSGKETQYF. The CDR3 nucleotides read TGTGCCACCCCCCCCGCGAGTAGCGGGAAAGAGACCCAGTACTTC. V gene TRBV27 combines with J gene TRBJ2-5; 8 nucleotides line up with TRBD2. Germline V gene data show CDR1 as MNHEY and CDR2 as SMNVEV (reference sequence). The CDR3 is made up of 15 amino acids. V was pared by 10 bases and J by 3 bases, with 13 bases of the junction left unmatched.

The chain uses TRBV27 and TRBJ1-5; no reliable D call. The CDR3 loop spans 14 amino acids. CDR1 is MNHEY, CDR2 SMNVEV, per germline (reference sequence). With 5 bases removed from V and 7 bases from J, the gap between germline ends came to 15 bases. CDR3 loop: CASSKIGIGQPQHF. The DNA for the CDR3 is TGTGCCAGCAGTAAAATCGGGATTGGGCAGCCCCAGCATTTT.

As DNA, the CDR3 is TGTGCCAGCAGCTTAGACGCCTACGAGCAGTACGTC. It translates to CASSLDAYEQYV. This sequence joins TRBV7-9 and TRBJ2-7, with D unclear. V was shortened by 1 base and J by 2 bases, with 3 bases between the two germline ends. The length of the CDR3 is 12 residues. Germline CDR1 is SEHNR and CDR2 is FQNEAQ (reference sequence).

This clonotype occurred a few times. This rearrangement joins TRBV5-6 to TRBJ1-5, with D perhaps TRBD1 (5 bases). V lost 4 bases and J lost 6, with 11 bases in between. There are 13 residues in the CDR3. Germline V gene lookup returns CDR1 SGHDT and CDR2 YYEEEE. In DNA form, the CDR3 reads TGTGCCAGCAGCCGCGGGGGAGGTCAGCCCCAGCATTTT. This encodes CASSRGGGQPQHF.

This chain uses TRBV28 with TRBJ2-7, with 7 bases that match TRBD2. CDR1 is MDHEN and CDR2 is SYDVKM in the germline V gene. The CDR3 sequence is 13 residues long. Trimming removed 6 bases from V and 6 bases from J; junction bases left unmatched: 8. The CDR3 is CASSKRDPGEQYF. Here the CDR3 DNA reads TGTGCCAGCAGCAAGCGGGACCCGGGCGAGCAGTACTTC.

The chain links TRBV5-1 to TRBJ1-4; D uncertain. CDR1 is SGHRS and CDR2 is YFSETQ in the germline V gene. The CDR3 sequence is 15 residues long. V lost 1 base to trimming and J lost 0 bases, with 7 bases between them. The CDR3: CASSLHASTNEKLFF. DNA of the CDR3: TGCGCCAGCAGCTTGCACGCTTCAACTAATGAAAAACTGTTTTTT.

In this sample, this clonotype turned up a few times. The genes are TRBV4-3 and TRBJ2-1, with 11 bases fitting TRBD2. Per the germline V gene, CDR1 is LGHNA and CDR2 is YSLEER. Germline trimming cut 4 bases from V and 3 bases from J; bases unmatched to any gene: 8. CDR3 length equals 17 residues. CDR3 loop: CASSRTLSGGVYNEQFF. The CDR3 DNA follows: TGCGCCAGCAGCCGAACCCTTAGCGGGGGGGTCTACAATGAGCAGTTCTTC.

The rearrangement joins TRBV5-1 to TRBJ2-4; D tentatively fits TRBD1 or TRBD2 (6 bases each). Trimming stripped 4 bases from V and 1 base from J, with 18 bases between. This CDR3 has 17 amino acids. From germline, CDR1 is SGHRS and CDR2 YFSETQ. CDR3 coding DNA: TGCGCCAGCAGCGCCGACGGGGGCAAAGGGGCCAAAAACATTCAGTACTTC. It codes for CASSADGGKGAKNIQYF. The complete variable domain, with remaining parts taken from reference TRBV5-1 and TRBJ2-4, reads KAGVTQTPRYLIKTRGQQVTLSCSPISGHRSVSWYQQTPGQGLQFLFEYFSETQRNKGNFPGRFSGRQFSNSRSEMNVSTLELGDSALYLCASSADGGKGAKNIQYFGAGTRLSVL.

This clonotype appeared a few times. J is TRBJ1-5 and V is TRBV6-5; 9 nucleotides align to TRBD1. Germline trimming cut 2 bases from V and 1 base from J; bases unmatched to any gene: 0. The germline CDR1 and CDR2 sequences are MNHEY and SVGAGI. The CDR3 covers 15 residues. The CDR3 sequence: CASSYGQGSNQPQHF. Written as DNA, the CDR3 is TGTGCCAGCAGTTACGGACAGGGGAGCAATCAGCCCCAGCATTTT.